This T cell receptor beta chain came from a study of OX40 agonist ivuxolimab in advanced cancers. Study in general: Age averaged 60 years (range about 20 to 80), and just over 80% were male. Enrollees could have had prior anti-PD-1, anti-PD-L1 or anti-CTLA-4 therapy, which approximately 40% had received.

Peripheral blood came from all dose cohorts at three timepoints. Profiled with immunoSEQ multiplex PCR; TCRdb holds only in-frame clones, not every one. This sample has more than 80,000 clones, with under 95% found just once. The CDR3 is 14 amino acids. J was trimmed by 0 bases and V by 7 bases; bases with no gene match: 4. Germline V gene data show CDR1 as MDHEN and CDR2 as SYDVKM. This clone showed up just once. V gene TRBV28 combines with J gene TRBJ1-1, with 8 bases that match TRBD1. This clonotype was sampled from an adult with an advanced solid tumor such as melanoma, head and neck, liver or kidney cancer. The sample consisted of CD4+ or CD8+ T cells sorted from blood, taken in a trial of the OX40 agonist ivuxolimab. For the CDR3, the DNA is TGTGCCAGCATCCGGACAGGGATGAACACTGAAGCTTTCTTT. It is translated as CASIRTGMNTEAFF.